The 23 T cell receptor beta chains listed next were all sequenced from one sample in a study of blood T cell repertoires in COVID-19. The repertoire was sequenced with immunoSEQ multiplex PCR; TCRdb's copy has only in-frame clones and lacks some. The data hold approximately 200,000 clones, with 80% to 90% observed a single time. The specimen was peripheral blood. All receptors come from a man in his 60s who had recovered from COVID-19.

This chain joins TRBV7-9 and TRBJ2-2; the match to TRBD1 covers 8 bases. The J segment lost 4 bases and the V segment lost 1 base, leaving 2 bases of the junction unmatched. There are 15 residues in the CDR3. Germline loops: CDR1 SEHNR, CDR2 FQNEAQ (reference sequence). This CDR3 is CASSLVRGPTGELFF. In DNA form, the CDR3 reads TGTGCCAGCAGCTTAGTCAGGGGGCCCACCGGGGAGCTGTTTTTT.

V usage is TRBV9 and J usage is TRBJ2-7, with 9 bases aligning to TRBD1. The J segment lost 0 bases and the V segment lost 4 bases, leaving 8 bases of the junction unmatched. The CDR3 extends over 16 amino acids. Germline assignment: CDR1 SGDLS and CDR2 YYNGEE. DNA of the CDR3: TGTGCCAGCAGCCCAGGGACAGGGAAGGTCTCCTACGAGCAGTACTTC. This translates into CASSPGTGKVSYEQYF. The whole variable domain, filled in from reference TRBV9 and TRBJ2-7, reads DSGVTQTPKHLITATGQRVTLRCSPRSGDLSVYWYQQSLDQGLQFLIQYYNGEERAKGNILERFSAQQFPDLHSELNLSSLELGDSALYFCASSPGTGKVSYEQYFGPGTRLTVT.

The chain combines TRBV4-1 with TRBJ2-1; 7 nucleotides line up with TRBD2. CDR3 size: 14 residues. The V segment lost 1 base and the J segment 13 bases; nucleotides outside the gene matches: 10. Germline values: CDR1 MGHRA, CDR2 YSYEKL. The CDR3 sequence: CASSQADWGGFQFF. The CDR3 region has the DNA TGCGCCAGCAGCCAAGCCGATTGGGGGGGGTTTCAGTTCTTC.

CDR3 sequence: CAISAPGQELTQYF. The CDR3 bases are TGTGCCATCAGTGCCCCGGGACAGGAGTTGACCCAGTACTTC. The J gene is TRBJ2-5, the V gene TRBV10-3; 8 positions match TRBD1. With V trimmed by 4 bases and J by 7 bases, 8 bases remained unmatched. CDR1 is ENHRY, CDR2 SYGVKD, per germline. The CDR3 is made up of 14 amino acids.

V and J are TRBV5-4 and TRBJ2-3; the D gene is possibly TRBD2 (6 bases). This CDR3 has 15 residues. Germline V lookup: CDR1 SGHNT, CDR2 YYREEE (reference sequence). V was clipped by 4 bases and J by 1 base, with 13 bases between them. This CDR3 is CASSGGAGGTDTQYF. The CDR3 DNA follows: TGTGCCAGCAGCGGCGGGGCCGGGGGCACAGATACGCAGTATTTT.

This clone appeared once. The chain links TRBV27 to TRBJ1-1, with 11 bases that match TRBD1. CDR1 and CDR2 (germline): MNHEY, SMNVEV (reference sequence). V lost 3 bases and J lost 5; bases outside the gene matches: 5. The CDR3 is made up of 15 amino acids. This chain's CDR3 is CASSLDRGRRTEAFF. The CDR3 DNA sequence: TGTGCCAGCAGTTTGGACAGGGGGCGCAGGACTGAAGCTTTCTTT.

V gene TRBV3-1 (or the pseudogene TRBV3-2) combines with J gene TRBJ2-1; 8 nucleotides line up with TRBD2. Germline V gene sequence: CDR1 LGHDT, CDR2 YNNKEL (reference sequence). The J segment lost 7 bases and the V segment lost 1 base, leaving 6 bases of the junction unmatched. The CDR3 is 15 amino acids. The CDR3 reads CASSQAGGPYNEQFF. The DNA for the CDR3 is TGTGCCAGCAGCCAAGCGGGGGGGCCGTATAATGAGCAGTTCTTC.

This chain connects TRBV7-2 to TRBJ1-1; no reliable D call. Germline lookup yields CDR1 SGHTA and CDR2 FQGNSA. CDR3 size: 15 residues. With 0 bases removed from V and 1 base from J, the gap between germline ends came to 9 bases. CDR3 sequence (DNA): TGTGCCAGCAGCTTAGCGACGGGGAGGAACACTGAAGCTTTCTTT. Its translation: CASSLATGRNTEAFF.

This clone was recorded a few times. The chain carries TRBV4-2 and TRBJ2-1, with 8 positions matching TRBD2. The CDR3 has 15 residues. CDR1 LGHNA and CDR2 YNFKEQ come from the germline V gene. Trimming removed 1 base from V and 2 bases from J; junction bases left unmatched: 1. The DNA for the CDR3 is TGTGCCAGCAGCCAAGCGGGGGGGCCCTACAATGAGCAGTTCTTC. Its translation: CASSQAGGPYNEQFF.

This chain links TRBV7-3 with TRBJ1-2, with 7 bases lining up with TRBD1. Per germline, CDR1 SGHTA and CDR2 FQGTGA. The CDR3 has 12 amino acids. Unmatched junction bases numbered 5, after V lost 5 bases and J lost 8 bases. CDR3 bases: TGTGCCAGCAGCGCCACAGGGGTCGGCTACACCTTC. Translation: CASSATGVGYTF.

This chain connects TRBV19 to TRBJ1-2; D is unclear. The germline gives CDR1 LNHDA, CDR2 SQIVND (reference sequence). With 3 bases removed from V and 3 bases from J, the gap between germline ends came to 11 bases. The CDR3 has 14 residues. The CDR3 sequence: CASSISVRDYGYTF. The CDR3 region has the DNA TGTGCCAGTAGTATCTCGGTCCGCGACTATGGCTACACCTTC. Complete variable domain (other parts from reference TRBV19 and TRBJ1-2): DGGITQSPKYLFRKEGQNVTLSCEQNLNHDAMYWYRQDPGQGLRLIYYSQIVNDFQKGDIAEGYSVSREKKESFPLTVTSAQKNPTAFYLCASSISVRDYGYTFGSGTRLTVV.

This clone was detected only a few times. The chain couples TRBV6-6 to TRBJ1-2, with D unclear. The CDR3 runs to 14 residues. From germline, CDR1 is MNHNY and CDR2 SVGAGI (reference sequence). V lost 6 bases to trimming and J lost 4 bases, with 15 bases between them. The chain's CDR3 is CASRSYIGIYGYTF. The CDR3 DNA is TGTGCCAGCAGAAGTTACATCGGGATCTATGGCTACACCTTC.

The chain links TRBV7-3 to TRBJ2-1; D is perhaps TRBD1 (6 bases). The germline V gene encodes CDR1 SGHTA and CDR2 FQGTGA. The CDR3 covers 12 residues. V was trimmed by 5 bases and J by 12 bases, leaving 14 bases between them. CDR3 sequence (DNA): TGTGCCAGCAGCACGTCAGGGGAGAGGCAGTTCTTC. It encodes CASSTSGERQFF.

The chain recombines TRBV11-2 with TRBJ1-1; no reliable D call. CDR1 and CDR2 from the germline V gene are SGHAT and FQNNGV. The ends were cut back, 4 bases at V and 3 bases at J, with 15 bases in the middle. The CDR3 is 15 residues long. DNA for the CDR3: TGTGCCAGCAGCTCGTGGGGAGGTGGGGACACTGAAGCTTTCTTT. The encoded protein is CASSSWGGGDTEAFF. Complete variable domain (other parts from reference TRBV11-2 and TRBJ1-1): EAGVAQSPRYKIIEKRQSVAFWCNPISGHATLYWYQQILGQGPKLLIQFQNNGVVDDSQLPKDRFSAERLKGVDSTLKIQPAKLEDSAVYLCASSSWGGGDTEAFFGQGTRLTVV.

The CDR3 loop reads CASSQVWAGAANTGELFF. CDR3 DNA sequence: TGTGCCAGCAGCCAAGTATGGGCAGGGGCAGCGAACACCGGGGAGCTGTTTTTT. This sequence joins TRBV4-2 and TRBJ2-2; D perhaps matches TRBD1 (6 bases). CDR3 length: 18 residues. V was shortened by 1 base and J by 0 bases, with 15 bases between the two germline ends. Germline V gives CDR1 LGHNA, CDR2 YNFKEQ.

This sequence joins TRBV18 and TRBJ1-5; a weak D match, TRBD1 (5 bases). Germline values: CDR1 KGHSH, CDR2 LQKENI. CDR3 length equals 17 residues. The germline V and J ends were trimmed by 1 base and 0 bases, with 13 bases remaining between them. The CDR3 loop is CASSPLRTPDSNQPQHF. The CDR3 nucleotides are TGTGCCAGCTCACCACTTAGGACACCCGATAGCAATCAGCCCCAGCATTTT.

The V call is TRBV7-2, the J call TRBJ2-7, with TRBD2 as a possible D gene (6 bases). V lost 5 bases to trimming and J lost 4 bases, with 15 bases between them. Germline CDR1 reads SGHTA; CDR2 reads FQGNSA. The CDR3 has 14 amino acids. CDR3 sequence (DNA): TGTGCCAGCAGCCTGGAGGGGAGTAAGTACGAGCAGTACTTC. It yields the protein CASSLEGSKYEQYF.

This chain connects TRBV18 to TRBJ1-1; D perhaps matches TRBD1 (5 bases). Looked up from germline, CDR1 is KGHSH and CDR2 is LQKENI. This CDR3 is 14 amino acids long. The germline V and J ends were trimmed by 3 bases and 1 base, with 9 bases remaining between them. The CDR3 sequence is CASSPSQENTEAFF. In DNA, the CDR3 is TGTGCCAGCTCACCCTCACAGGAGAACACTGAAGCTTTCTTT.

The chain couples TRBV6-2 or TRBV6-3 to TRBJ1-5; 7 bases are a match to TRBD1. J gave up 6 bases and V 6 bases, and 17 bases lay outside the gene matches. The CDR3 is 17 amino acids. Germline-derived CDR1 and CDR2 are MNHEY and SVGEGT. The chain's CDR3 is CASSSPTTGMHSQPQHF. DNA for the CDR3: TGTGCCAGCAGCTCCCCGACGACAGGGATGCATAGTCAGCCCCAGCATTTT.

This sequence joins TRBV3-1 (or the pseudogene TRBV3-2) and TRBJ1-2; 8 positions agree with TRBD1. V gave up 2 bases and J gave up 2 bases; unmatched junction bases: 10. The CDR3 is 17 amino acids. Germline V gene lookup returns CDR1 LGHDT and CDR2 YNNKEL (reference sequence). The CDR3 DNA reads TGTGCCAGCAGCCAACCGGGACAGGTCTCCGTCAACTATGGCTACACCTTC. Translation: CASSQPGQVSVNYGYTF.

The V and J genes are TRBV21-1 and TRBJ2-5; TRBD1, the table's D call, lacks a check against the DNA. TRBV21-1 is a listed pseudogene. This CDR3 region has 15 residues. For the CDR3, the DNA is TGTGCCAGCAGCAAAGGGGCCTTCCCCCAAGAGACCCAGTACTTC. Amino acid sequence: CASSKGAFPQETQYF.

The chain carries TRBV28 and TRBJ2-2, with 8 bases identical to TRBD2. The CDR3 extends over 18 amino acids. V lost 8 bases to trimming and J lost 2 bases; unmatched junction nucleotides: 16. Germline V gene sequence: CDR1 MDHEN, CDR2 SYDVKM. In DNA form, the CDR3 reads TGTGCCAGCGCGACTGCAGGTCCGGGACTAGTCAACACCGGGGAGCTGTTTTTT. This encodes CASATAGPGLVNTGELFF.

This chain links TRBV19 with TRBJ1-6, with D perhaps matching TRBD1 (5 bases). V was trimmed by 5 bases and J by 11 bases, leaving 13 bases between them. The length of the CDR3 is 13 residues. Germline CDR1 and CDR2: LNHDA and SQIVND (reference sequence). The CDR3 is CASSLGGDAPLHF. Written as DNA, the CDR3 is TGTGCCAGTAGTCTCGGGGGTGACGCACCCCTCCACTTT.